This TCR beta chain emerged from a study of identical twins. V shed 6 bases and J shed 4 bases, with 16 bases lying between them. Germline V gene sequence: CDR1 SQVTM, CDR2 ANQGSEA. The CDR3 extends over 14 amino acids. TCRdb re-called the 5' RACE reads through MiXCR, storing one row per CDR3 protein. The profile covers about 470,000 distinct CDR3 sequences, with approximately 24% appearing a single time and 2.9% taken by the ten largest. A few counts support this clonotype. These data also formed part of another study, on T cells expressing NK-cell markers.

The sample was CD4+ T cells sorted from blood. V gene TRBV29-1 combines with J gene TRBJ2-1; D is possibly TRBD1 (6 bases). This TCR came from a young woman in good health. The CDR3 bases are TGCAGCGTCGTTGATGGGGGCGCGTACAATGAGCAGTTCTTC. Translation: CSVVDGGAYNEQFF.